The 8 T cell receptor beta chains below were found in one sample sequenced in a study of T cell responses to AZD1222 COVID-19 vaccine. This table comes from immunoSEQ multiplex PCR, and its TCRdb copy is limited to in-frame clones, with some not included. The table has 120,000 or so clones, 88% seen once. This material consisted of peripheral blood, taken on day 0 of AZD1222 vaccination. These receptors originate from an adult in good health.

The chain carries TRBV7-9 and TRBJ2-1, with 8 bases matching TRBD2. The CDR3 length is 14 residues. The germline gives CDR1 SEHNR, CDR2 FQNEAQ (reference sequence). V dropped 5 bases and J dropped 12; count of bases not matched to a gene: 12. The CDR3 loop is CASSERTSRLAQFF. In nucleotides, the CDR3 is TGTGCCAGCAGCGAACGGACTAGCCGCCTCGCGCAGTTCTTC.

This clone was seen only once. The V call is TRBV5-4, the J call TRBJ1-3; 7 nucleotides match TRBD1. CDR3 size: 15 residues. Per the germline V gene, CDR1 is SGHNT and CDR2 is YYREEE (reference sequence). With V trimmed by 2 bases and J by 5 bases, 7 bases remained unmatched. The CDR3 nucleotides are TGTGCCAGCAGCTTTGCCGGGACAGCGAGAAACACCATATATTTT. It specifies CASSFAGTARNTIYF.

The rearrangement uses TRBV15 and TRBJ1-3; D remains ambiguous. CDR3 length equals 16 residues. The germline CDR1 and CDR2 sequences are LNHNV and YYDKDF (reference sequence). V lost 0 bases and J 0 bases, leaving 9 bases between the germline ends. The CDR3 nucleotides are TGTGCCACCAGCAGAGATCCGACGGCCTCTGGAAACACCATATATTTT. Protein sequence: CATSRDPTASGNTIYF.

This clone was detected a few times. The rearrangement links TRBV19 to TRBJ1-3; no clear D gene. This CDR3 is built from 14 residues. Trimming pared 5 bases from V and 0 bases from J, leaving 8 bases between. Germline V gene sequence: CDR1 LNHDA, CDR2 SQIVND (reference sequence). For the CDR3, the DNA is TGTGCCAGTAGTTCCCTGAGCTCTGGAAACACCATATATTTT. This gives the protein CASSSLSSGNTIYF.

The rearrangement uses TRBV7-8 and TRBJ1-5; D unclear. The CDR3 is 12 residues long. The germline gives CDR1 SGHVS, CDR2 FQNEAQ. With 3 bases removed from V and 1 base from J, the gap between germline ends came to 1 base. CDR3 sequence (DNA): TGTGCCAGCAGCTTCAGCAATCAGCCCCAGCATTTT. It codes for CASSFSNQPQHF.

This sequence joins TRBV25-1 and TRBJ1-1, with D maybe TRBD1 (6 bases). The CDR3 consists of 17 residues. From germline, CDR1 is MGHDK and CDR2 SYGVNS. Trimming removed 2 bases at V and 0 bases at J, with 16 bases between. CDR3 nucleotide sequence: TGTGCCAGCAGTGAAAGGGGGGGCAGAACCATGAACACTGAAGCTTTCTTT. Translation: CASSERGGRTMNTEAFF.

The genes are TRBV3-1 (or the pseudogene TRBV3-2) and TRBJ2-2; 8 nucleotides line up with TRBD1. Per the germline V gene, CDR1 is LGHDT and CDR2 is YNNKEL (reference sequence). CDR3 length equals 19 residues. J was trimmed by 1 base and V by 3 bases; bases with no gene match: 13. CDR3 coding DNA: TGTGCCAGCAGCCACTCCGGGACAGGAGGAATAAAGAACACCGGGGAGCTGTTTTTT. This codes for CASSHSGTGGIKNTGELFF.

This chain connects TRBV5-1 to TRBJ2-1; D call uncertain. The CDR3 is 14 residues long. The germline gives CDR1 SGHRS, CDR2 YFSETQ. V lost 0 bases to trimming and J lost 7 bases, with 11 bases between them. CDR3 protein: CASSLDVMSNEQFF. The CDR3, as DNA: TGCGCCAGCAGCTTGGACGTTATGAGTAATGAGCAGTTCTTC.